This TCR beta chain was obtained from a study of beta chain features in type 1 diabetes. Overall study: Patients did not differ from healthy donors in age, gender or cell yield. The study's findings and limits: Type 1 diabetes patients showed a moderate but significant shortening of TCRB CDR3s in all four CD4+ subsets.

Isolated RNA was reverse transcribed in full, so expressed TCRB transcripts were sequenced. Repertoires were generated with immunoSEQ multiplex PCR, while TCRdb's copy carries only in-frame clones and drops some. The table includes 150,000 to 200,000 clones, around 63% detected once. Of note for this clone: The antigen is undetermined.

Sorting with CD45RO/CCR7/CD25/CD127/CD95/CD27 yielded naive, central memory, regulatory and stem-like memory CD4+ cells. V was clipped by 5 bases and J by 6 bases; unmatched bases: 4. The CDR3 sequence is 13 residues long. Germline lookup yields CDR1 GTSNPN and CDR2 SVGIG (reference sequence). The clonotype was recovered from a man younger than 45 with type 1 diabetes. Sequenced input: naive CD4+ T cells from blood. The J gene is TRBJ1-4, the V gene TRBV30; 9 bases agree with TRBD1. For the CDR3, the DNA is TGTGCCTGGGAACAGGGGGCAGATGAAAAACTGTTTTTT. Amino acids: CAWEQGADEKLFF.